This passage covers 8 T cell receptor beta chains from one sample sequenced in a study of cytomegalovirus exposure and HLA in healthy donors. PCR primers comprised 60 Vbeta and 13 Jbeta primers. Generated by immunoSEQ multiplex PCR, the TCRdb table keeps only in-frame clones and is missing some. In the table there are approximately 80,000 clones, over 65% of which are singletons. Sequencing was performed on PBMCs. The receptors shown here come from a man under 40 in good health and CMV-seropositive.

This chain connects TRBV5-4 to TRBJ1-4; D is undetermined. The CDR3 covers 14 residues. The germline gives CDR1 SGHNT, CDR2 YYREEE (reference sequence). Deletions cut 4 bases from V and 7 bases from J, with 14 bases between. CDR3 loop: CASSGEAPGEKLFF. The CDR3 DNA reads TGTGCCAGCAGCGGGGAGGCGCCGGGTGAAAAACTGTTTTTT.

This clone has only one observation. The V and J genes are TRBV27 and TRBJ2-5; 13 positions match TRBD2. V lost 5 bases, J lost 2 bases, and 8 bases stayed unmatched. Looked up from germline, CDR1 is MNHEY and CDR2 is SMNVEV (reference sequence). This CDR3 region has 17 residues. The CDR3 region is CASSRRTSGSYQETQYF. The CDR3 bases are TGTGCCAGCAGTCGACGGACTAGCGGGAGCTATCAAGAGACCCAGTACTTC.

The gene calls are TRBV5-1 and TRBJ2-3, with 10 nucleotides matching TRBD1. The CDR3 totals 17 residues. The germline gives CDR1 SGHRS, CDR2 YFSETQ. Trimming took 4 bases from V and 2 from J; bases not matched to a gene: 10. Here the CDR3 DNA reads TGCGCCAGCAGCCTGACAGGGGGCTTAGGCTCCACAGATACGCAGTATTTT. This translates into CASSLTGGLGSTDTQYF.

The J gene is TRBJ2-1, the V gene TRBV5-1; 11 bases match TRBD2. The CDR3 has 14 residues. CDR1 and CDR2 from the germline V gene are SGHRS and YFSETQ. The V gene end was trimmed by 4 bases and the J gene end by 7 bases; junction bases not matched to a gene: 4. The CDR3 bases are TGCGCCAGCAGCCTGAGACTAGCGGGGAATGAGCAGTTCTTC. Translated, it gives CASSLRLAGNEQFF.

The rearrangement links TRBV27 to TRBJ2-7, with 7 bases matching TRBD1. Germline assignment: CDR1 MNHEY and CDR2 SMNVEV (reference sequence). V lost 4 bases and J lost 2; bases outside the gene matches: 5. CDR3 length: 14 amino acids. The chain's CDR3 is CASSSGTATYEQYF. The CDR3 DNA reads TGTGCCAGCAGTTCAGGGACAGCCACCTACGAGCAGTACTTC.

J is TRBJ1-5 and V is TRBV6-1; no clear D. The V end lost 3 bases, the J end lost 0 bases, and 9 bases lay between the germline ends. This CDR3 is built from 15 residues. CDR1 is MNHNS and CDR2 is SASEGT in the germline V gene. This CDR3 reads CASSEGPYSNQPQHF. Here the CDR3 DNA reads TGTGCCAGCAGTGAGGGCCCCTATAGCAATCAGCCCCAGCATTTT.

The rearrangement joins TRBV5-4 to TRBJ1-1, with D perhaps matching TRBD1 (6 bases). Trimming cost V 3 bases and J 3 bases, with 15 bases left between them. There are 15 residues in the CDR3. The germline CDR1 and CDR2 sequences are SGHNT and YYREEE (reference sequence). The CDR3 bases are TGTGCCAGCAGCTGGGGGCCAGGTAAGGACACTGAAGCTTTCTTT. Translating gives CASSWGPGKDTEAFF.

This sequence joins TRBV5-8 and TRBJ1-5; the match to TRBD1 covers 7 bases. This CDR3 contains 15 residues. V shed 2 bases, J shed 2 bases, and the junction held 4 bases outside the gene matches. Germline V gene lookup returns CDR1 SGHTS and CDR2 YDEGEE. The CDR3 region has the DNA TGTGCCAGCAGCTTACAGGGGAGAGGCAATCAGCCCCAGCATTTT. It is translated as CASSLQGRGNQPQHF. Using reference TRBV5-8 and TRBJ1-5 for the parts outside the CDR3, the full variable domain is EAGVTQSPTHLIKTRGQQATLRCSPISGHTSVYWYQQALGLGLQFLLWYDEGEERNRGNFPPRFSGRQFPNYSSELNVNALELEDSALYLCASSLQGRGNQPQHFGDGTRLSIL.